The 11 T cell receptor beta chains presented below share a single source sample, sequenced in a study of beta chain features in type 1 diabetes. Study-wide results and limits: All four CD4+ subsets from Type 1 diabetes patients carried moderately but significantly shorter TCRB CDR3s.

Expressed TCRB transcripts were sequenced, since all the RNA that had been isolated was reverse transcribed. Method: immunoSEQ multiplex PCR; TCRdb's copy keeps in-frame clones and lacks some. The sample has approximately 360,000 clones, around an eighth seen once. The antigens these receptors bind are not known. Sequencing was done on a sample of naive CD4+ T cells from blood. These receptors were obtained from a woman under 30 with type 1 diabetes.

This clone was seen a few times. This same CDR3 is encoded by further DNA sequences in the sample. The chain uses TRBV14 and TRBJ2-1; D gene uncertain. CDR1 SGHDN and CDR2 FVKESK come from the germline V gene. The V end lost 6 bases, the J end lost 3 bases, and 3 bases lay between the germline ends. The CDR3 runs to 11 residues. The DNA for the CDR3 is TGTGCCAGCAGTTACTACAATGAGCAGTTCTTC. It specifies CASSYYNEQFF.

This clone turned up a few times. The chain joins TRBV2 to TRBJ2-5, with 7 bases identical to TRBD2. The CDR3 has 14 residues. Germline CDR1 and CDR2: SNHLY and FYNNEI. V lost 6 bases to trimming and J lost 4 bases; unmatched junction nucleotides: 8. The CDR3 reads CASSPVGGGETQYF. DNA of the CDR3: TGTGCCAGCAGCCCGGTGGGGGGGGGAGAGACCCAGTACTTC.

The gene calls are TRBV5-1 and TRBJ2-3; 8 nucleotides agree with TRBD2. This CDR3 contains 16 residues. Germline CDR1 and CDR2: SGHRS and YFSETQ. Germline trimming cut 2 bases from V and 5 bases from J; bases unmatched to any gene: 10. CDR3 nucleotides: TGCGCCAGCAGCTTCGGGGGAGCGGGAGCGGGAGATACGCAGTATTTT. Protein: CASSFGGAGAGDTQYF.

This clone was seen a handful of times. V usage is TRBV27 and J usage is TRBJ2-7; TRBD1 is a possible D gene (6 bases). Germline assignment: CDR1 MNHEY and CDR2 SMNVEV (reference sequence). The CDR3 spans 16 residues. V dropped 3 bases and J dropped 7 bases, with 22 bases sitting between them. CDR3 loop: CASSFQPGHIVEEQYF. The CDR3 nucleotides read TGTGCCAGCAGTTTCCAACCGGGACATATTGTAGAAGAGCAGTACTTC.

This chain links TRBV7-6 with TRBJ2-7; 8 positions agree with TRBD2. The ends lost 5 bases at V and 6 bases at J; junction bases unmatched: 9. Germline CDR1 SGHVS, CDR2 FNYEAQ. The CDR3 runs 14 residues. This CDR3 is CASSLGTRGSEQYF. In DNA, the CDR3 is TGTGCCAGCAGCCTCGGGACTAGAGGATCCGAGCAGTACTTC.

The V call is TRBV15, the J call TRBJ2-7; possibly TRBD2 for D (5 bases). The germline V gene has CDR1 LNHNV and CDR2 YYDKDF (reference sequence). V gave up 3 bases and J gave up 5 bases, with 17 bases separating them. This CDR3 region has 15 residues. Here the CDR3 DNA reads TGTGCCACCAGCAGTAACCTTGGGAGCTTCGACGAGCAGTACTTC. This encodes CATSSNLGSFDEQYF.

V gene TRBV14 combines with J gene TRBJ1-1; TRBD1 is a possible D gene (6 bases). Germline loops: CDR1 SGHDN, CDR2 FVKESK. The germline V and J ends were trimmed by 4 bases and 6 bases, with 15 bases remaining between them. This CDR3 comprises 14 residues. This chain's CDR3 is CASSLGGRAAEAFF. DNA for the CDR3: TGTGCCAGCAGCCTGGGGGGGCGAGCGGCTGAAGCTTTCTTT.

This clone was detected a few times. This chain uses TRBV20-1 with TRBJ2-3, with D unresolved. Germline V lookup: CDR1 DFQATT, CDR2 SNEGSKA (reference sequence). The germline V and J ends were trimmed by 8 bases and 3 bases, with 9 bases remaining between them. The CDR3 length is 11 residues. The CDR3 spells CSPQQTDTQYF. The CDR3 nucleotides read TGCAGTCCTCAACAGACAGATACGCAGTATTTT.

The rearrangement joins TRBV11-1 to TRBJ1-2; D gene uncertain. This CDR3 contains 13 residues. Germline V gene sequence: CDR1 SGHAT, CDR2 FQDESV (reference sequence). Trimming cost V 5 bases and J 8 bases, with 15 bases left between them. DNA of the CDR3: TGTGCCAGCAGCCCGATGGCGGGCGGCGGCTACACCTTC. Its protein is CASSPMAGGGYTF.

The chain is built from TRBV29-1 and TRBJ1-1; D is perhaps TRBD1 (6 bases). With 6 bases removed from V and 4 bases from J, the gap between germline ends came to 12 bases. This CDR3 contains 12 residues. The germline V gene has CDR1 SQVTM and CDR2 ANQGSEA. CDR3 amino acids: CSVDGQSTEAFF. The CDR3 DNA follows: TGCAGCGTCGACGGACAGAGCACTGAAGCTTTCTTT.

This sequence joins TRBV28 and TRBJ2-1, with D possibly TRBD2 on 6 matching bases. The CDR3 spans 15 residues. Germline assignment: CDR1 MDHEN and CDR2 SYDVKM. Deletions cut 6 bases from V and 4 bases from J, with 16 bases between. The CDR3 region has the DNA TGTGCCAGCAGGAATGGGCGGGGCTCATACAATGAGCAGTTCTTC. As protein: CASRNGRGSYNEQFF.